This passage covers 8 T cell receptor beta chains from one sample sequenced in a study of molecular identifiers for immune sequencing clone quantification. TCRdb re-analysed the PCR reads in MiXCR, keeping a single row per CDR3 protein. The repertoire consists of some 320,000 distinct CDR3 sequences, with roughly 24% occurring once and the leading ten covering 0.7% to 0.95%. Sequenced material: naive CD8+ T cells from blood, with Jurkat cell RNA spiked in. Sample subset: FACS-sorted CD8+CD4-CCR7+CD45RA+ naive T cells. Receptors were obtained from a human donor in good health. Some libraries in this study had Jurkat cell RNA spiked in.

Notes on this clonotype: A much more abundant neighbour one base away suggests this may be a read error. The chain combines TRBV12-3 or TRBV12-4 with TRBJ1-3, with 7 nucleotides matching TRBD1. This CDR3 is 15 amino acids long. V shed 3 bases, J shed 8 bases, and the junction held 10 bases outside the gene matches. For the CDR3, the DNA is TGTGCCAGCAGTTTGAACAGGGGAGAAGGAGACACCATATATTTT. It encodes CASSLNRGEGDTIYF.

This clonotype was seen at least ten times. The J gene is TRBJ2-5, the V gene TRBV7-8, with D perhaps assigned TRBD1 or TRBD2 (6 bases each). Germline V gene sequence: CDR1 SGHVS, CDR2 FQNEAQ. The CDR3 extends over 16 amino acids. V was cut by 1 base and J by 5 bases, with 17 bases left in between. Written as DNA, the CDR3 is TGTGCCAGCAGCTTAGGATTTGTGGGGGGCCTGGAGACCCAGTACTTC. This encodes CASSLGFVGGLETQYF.

This clonotype occurred a few times. The chain recombines TRBV7-9 with TRBJ2-7; TRBD1 agrees at 9 bases. CDR3 length equals 16 residues. Germline CDR1 SEHNR, CDR2 FQNEAQ (reference sequence). Trimming at V came to 7 bases and at J to 2 bases, leaving 12 bases not matched to a gene. As DNA, the CDR3 is TGTGCCAGCACCCTAACCTATGGGACAGGGACCTACGAGCAGTACTTC. Residues: CASTLTYGTGTYEQYF. The full variable domain, rest sourced from reference TRBV7-9 and TRBJ2-7, is DTGVSQNPRHKITKRGQNVTFRCDPISEHNRLYWYRQTLGQGPEFLTYFQNEAQLEKSRLLSDRFSAERPKGSFSTLEIQRTEQGDSAMYLCASTLTYGTGTYEQYFGPGTRLTVT.

This clonotype appeared a few times. The chain carries TRBV7-9 and TRBJ2-1, with TRBD2 identical over 9 bases. V trimming: 11 bases; J trimming: 2 bases; junction bases outside the gene matches: 13. There are 16 residues in the CDR3. The germline CDR1 and CDR2 sequences are SEHNR and FQNEAQ (reference sequence). The CDR3 loop is CAGSGVAGVAYNEQFF. The CDR3 DNA reads TGTGCCGGGAGCGGTGTAGCGGGGGTTGCCTACAATGAGCAGTTCTTC.

This clonotype appeared many times. The J gene is TRBJ2-3, the V gene TRBV5-4; D is unclear. Trimming shortened V by 0 bases and J by 3 bases, and 11 bases separated the two germline ends. In germline, CDR1 is SGHNT, CDR2 YYREEE (reference sequence). The CDR3 has 15 amino acids. CDR3 DNA: TGTGCCAGCAGCTTGGTAGGCGAAAGAACAGATACGCAGTATTTT. It yields the protein CASSLVGERTDTQYF.

This clonotype has more than one count but fewer than ten. The gene calls are TRBV2 and TRBJ2-7; no firm D call. Looked up from germline, CDR1 is SNHLY and CDR2 is FYNNEI. The CDR3 runs to 14 residues. Trimming removed 6 bases from V and 2 bases from J, with 14 bases in between. The CDR3 loop is CASSRLLSAYEQYF. CDR3 coding DNA: TGTGCCAGCAGCCGTCTCTTGTCGGCCTACGAGCAGTACTTC. The full variable domain, rest sourced from reference TRBV2 and TRBJ2-7, is EPEVTQTPSHQVTQMGQEVILRCVPISNHLYFYWYRQILGQKVEFLVSFYNNEISEKSEIFDDQFSVERPDGSNFTLKIRSTKLEDSAMYFCASSRLLSAYEQYFGPGTRLTVT.

The chain combines TRBV7-9 with TRBJ1-1; D not resolved. V dropped 1 base and J dropped 5 bases, with 11 bases sitting between them. The CDR3 sequence is 14 residues long. Per germline, CDR1 SEHNR and CDR2 FQNEAQ (reference sequence). The CDR3 coding sequence is TGTGCCAGCAGCTTAGATTCCCTTGGGACTGAAGCTTTCTTT. Translated: CASSLDSLGTEAFF.

This clonotype turned up a few times. Here the CDR3 DNA reads TGTGCCAGCAGCGCGACCGGGACACCCGACTCCTACGAGCAGTACTTC. This translates into CASSATGTPDSYEQYF. The V and J genes are TRBV7-9 and TRBJ2-7, with D perhaps matching TRBD1 (6 bases). The CDR3 runs to 16 residues. Trimming removed 5 bases from V and 0 bases from J, with 17 bases in between. In germline, CDR1 is SEHNR, CDR2 FQNEAQ (reference sequence). The full variable domain, in which reference TRBV7-9 and TRBJ2-7 provide the parts outside the CDR3, is DTGVSQNPRHKITKRGQNVTFRCDPISEHNRLYWYRQTLGQGPEFLTYFQNEAQLEKSRLLSDRFSAERPKGSFSTLEIQRTEQGDSAMYLCASSATGTPDSYEQYFGPGTRLTVT.